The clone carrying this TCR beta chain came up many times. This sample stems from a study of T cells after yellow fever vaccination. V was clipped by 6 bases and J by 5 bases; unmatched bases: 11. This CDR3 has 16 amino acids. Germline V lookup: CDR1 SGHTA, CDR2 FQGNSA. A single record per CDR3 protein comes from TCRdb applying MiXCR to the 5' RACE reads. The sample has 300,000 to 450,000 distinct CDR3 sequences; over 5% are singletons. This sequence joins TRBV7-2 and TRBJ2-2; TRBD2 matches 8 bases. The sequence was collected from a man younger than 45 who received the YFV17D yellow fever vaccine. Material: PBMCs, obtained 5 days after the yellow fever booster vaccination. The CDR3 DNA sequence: TGTGCCAGCAGTTTCGGGACTAGTAGAGGGACCGGGGAGCTGTTTTTT. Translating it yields CASSFGTSRGTGELFF.